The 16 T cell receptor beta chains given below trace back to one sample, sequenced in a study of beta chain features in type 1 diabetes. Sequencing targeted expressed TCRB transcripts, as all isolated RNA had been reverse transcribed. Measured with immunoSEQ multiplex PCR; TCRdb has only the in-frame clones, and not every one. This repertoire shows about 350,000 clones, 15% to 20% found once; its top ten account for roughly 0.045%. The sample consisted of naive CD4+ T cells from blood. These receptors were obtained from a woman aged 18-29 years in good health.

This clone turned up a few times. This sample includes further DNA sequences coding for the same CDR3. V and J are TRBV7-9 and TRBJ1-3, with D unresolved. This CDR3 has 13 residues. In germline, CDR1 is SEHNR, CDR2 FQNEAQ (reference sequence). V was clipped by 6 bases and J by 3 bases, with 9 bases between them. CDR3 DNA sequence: TGTGCCAGCAGTCCAGGATATGGAAACACCATATATTTT. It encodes CASSPGYGNTIYF.

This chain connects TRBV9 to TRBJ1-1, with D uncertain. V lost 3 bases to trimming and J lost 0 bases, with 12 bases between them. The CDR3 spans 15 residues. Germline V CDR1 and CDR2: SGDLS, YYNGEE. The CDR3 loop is CASSAPEGMNTEAFF. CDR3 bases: TGTGCCAGCAGCGCGCCCGAGGGAATGAACACTGAAGCTTTCTTT.

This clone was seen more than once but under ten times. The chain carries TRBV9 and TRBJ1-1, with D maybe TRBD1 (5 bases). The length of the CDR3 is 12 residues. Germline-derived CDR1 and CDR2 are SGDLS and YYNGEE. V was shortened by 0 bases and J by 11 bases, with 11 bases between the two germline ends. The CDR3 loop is CASSVEPGMAFF. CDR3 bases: TGTGCCAGCAGCGTAGAACCAGGGATGGCTTTCTTT.

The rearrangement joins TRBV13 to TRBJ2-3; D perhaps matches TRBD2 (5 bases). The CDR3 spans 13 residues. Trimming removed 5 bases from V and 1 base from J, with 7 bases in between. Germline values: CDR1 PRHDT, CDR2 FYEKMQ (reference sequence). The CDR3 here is CASSPRGTDTQYF. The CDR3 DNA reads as TGTGCCAGCAGCCCGCGGGGCACAGATACGCAGTATTTT. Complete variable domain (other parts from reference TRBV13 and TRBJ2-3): AAGVIQSPRHLIKEKRETATLKCYPIPRHDTVYWYQQGPGQDPQFLISFYEKMQSDKGSIPDRFSAQQFSDYHSELNMSSLELGDSALYFCASSPRGTDTQYFGPGTRLTVL.

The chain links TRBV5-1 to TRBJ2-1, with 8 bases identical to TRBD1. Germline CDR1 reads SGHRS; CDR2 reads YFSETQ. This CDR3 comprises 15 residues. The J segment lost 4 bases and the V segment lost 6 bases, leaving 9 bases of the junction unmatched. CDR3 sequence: CASTNSGTGYNEQFF. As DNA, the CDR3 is TGCGCCAGCACCAACTCCGGGACAGGTTACAATGAGCAGTTCTTC.

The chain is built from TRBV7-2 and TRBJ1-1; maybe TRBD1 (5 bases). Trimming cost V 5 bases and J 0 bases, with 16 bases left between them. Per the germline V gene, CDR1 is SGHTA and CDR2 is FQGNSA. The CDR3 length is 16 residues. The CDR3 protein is CASSAMGRTLNTEAFF. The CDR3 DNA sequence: TGTGCCAGCAGCGCCATGGGGAGGACATTGAACACTGAAGCTTTCTTT.

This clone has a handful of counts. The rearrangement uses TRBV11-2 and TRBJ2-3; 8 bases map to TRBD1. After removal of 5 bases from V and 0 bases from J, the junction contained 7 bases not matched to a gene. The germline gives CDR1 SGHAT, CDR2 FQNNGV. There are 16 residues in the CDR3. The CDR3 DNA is TGTGCCAGCAGCCCGAGGACAGGGACTAGCACAGATACGCAGTATTTT. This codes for CASSPRTGTSTDTQYF.

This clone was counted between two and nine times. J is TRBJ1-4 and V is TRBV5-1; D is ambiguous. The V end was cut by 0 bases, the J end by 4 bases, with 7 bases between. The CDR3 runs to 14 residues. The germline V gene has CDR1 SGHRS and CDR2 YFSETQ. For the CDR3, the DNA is TGCGCCAGCAGCTTGGGGCGGGATAATGAAAAACTGTTTTTT. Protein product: CASSLGRDNEKLFF.

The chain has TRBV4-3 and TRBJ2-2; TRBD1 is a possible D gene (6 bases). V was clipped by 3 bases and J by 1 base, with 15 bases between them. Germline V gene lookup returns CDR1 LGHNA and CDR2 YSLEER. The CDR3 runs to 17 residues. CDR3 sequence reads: CASSQGSVGQNTGELFF. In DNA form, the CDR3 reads TGCGCCAGCAGCCAGGGGTCCGTGGGACAGAACACCGGGGAGCTGTTTTTT.

DNA for the CDR3: TGCGCCAGCAGCTTCACAGGGTTAACTGAAGCTTTCTTT. It is translated as CASSFTGLTEAFF. This chain links TRBV5-1 with TRBJ1-1, with D perhaps matching TRBD1 (6 bases). The CDR3 consists of 13 residues. CDR1 is SGHRS, CDR2 YFSETQ, per germline. Trimming shortened V by 2 bases and J by 5 bases, and 10 bases separated the two germline ends.

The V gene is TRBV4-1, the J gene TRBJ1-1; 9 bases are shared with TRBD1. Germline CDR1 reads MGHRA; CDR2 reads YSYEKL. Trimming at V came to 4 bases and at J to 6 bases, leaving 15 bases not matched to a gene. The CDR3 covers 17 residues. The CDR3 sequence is CASSPPYPGQGFPEAFF. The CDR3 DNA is TGCGCCAGCAGCCCCCCCTATCCGGGACAGGGTTTCCCTGAAGCTTTCTTT.

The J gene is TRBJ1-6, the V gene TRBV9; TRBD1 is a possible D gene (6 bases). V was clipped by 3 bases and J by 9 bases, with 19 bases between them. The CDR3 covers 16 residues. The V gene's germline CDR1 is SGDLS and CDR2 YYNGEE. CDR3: CASSAETGKEGSPLHF. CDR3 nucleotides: TGTGCCAGCAGCGCGGAAACAGGGAAGGAAGGTTCACCCCTCCACTTT.

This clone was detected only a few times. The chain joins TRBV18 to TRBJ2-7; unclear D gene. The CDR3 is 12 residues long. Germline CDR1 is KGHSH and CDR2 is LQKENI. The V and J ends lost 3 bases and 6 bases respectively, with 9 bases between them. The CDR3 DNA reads TGTGCCAGCTCACCCGTCTCAGGCGAGCAGTACTTC. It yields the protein CASSPVSGEQYF.

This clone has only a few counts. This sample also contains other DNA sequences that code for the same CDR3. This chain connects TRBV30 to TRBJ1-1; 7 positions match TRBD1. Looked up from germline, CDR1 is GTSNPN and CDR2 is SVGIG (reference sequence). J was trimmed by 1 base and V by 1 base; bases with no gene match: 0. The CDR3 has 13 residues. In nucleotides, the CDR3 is TGTGCCTGGAGTGGGACAGGGAACACTGAAGCTTTCTTT. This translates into CAWSGTGNTEAFF.

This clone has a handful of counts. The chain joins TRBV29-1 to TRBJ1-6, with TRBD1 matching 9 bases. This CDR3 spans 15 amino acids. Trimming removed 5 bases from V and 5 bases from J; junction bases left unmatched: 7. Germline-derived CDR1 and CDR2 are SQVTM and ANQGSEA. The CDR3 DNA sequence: TGCAGCGTTCTAGACCGGGACAGGGATAATTCACCCCTCCACTTT. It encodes CSVLDRDRDNSPLHF.

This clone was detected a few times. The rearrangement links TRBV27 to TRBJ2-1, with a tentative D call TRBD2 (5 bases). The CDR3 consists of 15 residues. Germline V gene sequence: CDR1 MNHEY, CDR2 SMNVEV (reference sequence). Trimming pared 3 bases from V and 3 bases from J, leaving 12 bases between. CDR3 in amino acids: CASSLEAPNYNEQFF. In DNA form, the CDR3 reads TGTGCCAGCAGTTTGGAGGCCCCCAACTACAATGAGCAGTTCTTC.